This entry describes one T cell receptor beta chain. Its recognized antigen is unknown. TCRdb lists the instrument as NextSeq 550. The Human TCR Profiling Kit (MiLaboratory) was used to prepare UMI-labeled 5' RACE TRB cDNA libraries. cDNA synthesis used the entire amount of extracted RNA, and PCR amplification then used the entire amount of cDNA produced. Libraries were prepared in parallel with an identical number of PCR cycles. Processing in the source paper ran as follows. MIGEC and MiXCR extracted about 48,000 +/- 9,800 unique UMI-labeled TRB cDNA molecules per library, requiring at least two reads per UMI. Each library averaged roughly 40,000 +/- 10,000 functional in-frame TRB CDR3 nucleotide clonotypes without stop codons. After downsampling to 5000 UMI-labeled TRB molecules per sample, diversity metrics such as normalized Shannon-Wiener and Chao1 were calculated in VDJtools. VDJtools was used to calculate clonotype-size-weighted physicochemical properties of the central five CDR3 residues, namely interaction energy, strength, volume and Kidera factor 4. Each CDR3 protein sequence appears as one entry after TCRdb reprocessed the reads, and no DNA is included. These V and J calls derive from TCRdb rather than the authors' analysis. The record for this sample contains about 28,000 distinct CDR3 sequences. About 9.4% of the sample is held by the ten biggest clonotypes.

For every CD8+ T cell subset, fewer than 350,000 cells were flow-sorted straight into RLT lysis buffer, and each subset was sorted in triplicate. Using standard density gradient centrifugation, peripheral blood mononuclear cells were isolated from buffy coats. Total RNA was extracted from sorted cells with an RNeasy Mini Kit. This entry is derived from a study of CXCR3-negative and CXCR3-positive naive CD8 T cells (dated by TCRdb to between 2018 and 2021). About the full investigation: In total, about 150 million TRB reads were obtained, which works out to roughly 1.5 +/- 0.3 million reads per library. TRBV-TRBJ cluster analysis included naive subsets from 5 donors and memory cells from 3 donors. Diversity and physicochemical repertoire analyses were performed on about eleven donors pooled from two independent experiments.

General findings and caveats noted by the study authors: Because surface CD5, which has been linked to self-reactivity in mice, was comparable between naive subsets, TCR interaction strength was also inferred from TRB CDR3 physicochemical properties. Both naive subsets had comparably high repertoire diversity, while memory CD8+ T cells had much lower repertoire diversity. Freshly isolated PBMCs were used for most assays because CXCR3 expression went down partially after cryopreservation. Within the same donor, TRBV-TRBJ usage looked similar between naive CXCR3-negative and CXCR3-positive cells, but memory cells had distinct patterns.

The sequencing input was memory CD8+ T cells from blood. This specimen's cell subset or site label, interpreted: conventional CD8+ memory T cells (TMEM), sorted as controls. The sequence came from a human donor in good health. Some clones in this sample may be carry-over from other donors' samples.

CDR3 region: CASSQDGVPGQGTDTQYF. The sequence joins TRBV4-1 to TRBJ2-3; TCRdb gives TRBD1 as the D gene, but with no DNA this cannot be confirmed. For CDR1 and CDR2, the germline V gene lists MGHRA and YSYEKL. From the cysteine through the phenylalanine, the CDR3 covers 18 amino acids. DNA is not on record.